Listed below are T cell receptor beta chains from one sample, sequenced in a study of T cell repertoires in cytomegalovirus infection. Their cognate antigens are unknown. TCRdb reprocessed the reads via MiXCR and lists one record per CDR3 protein. The table has around 900,000 distinct CDR3 sequences, less than 35% seen once. This material consisted of cultured CD8+ T cells from PBMCs, taken from culture after CMV antigen stimulation. These TCRs come from a human donor in good health (CMV status not recorded). Some clones in this sample may be carry-over from other donors' samples. The CDR3 runs from the conserved cysteine through the conserved F or W. A D gene is named only where the DNA matches it firmly. Rows give clone size only sometimes, using once, few, many, or a class for an expanded clone.

V,J,D,size,CDR3,DNA
TRBV6-1,TRBJ2-1,TRBD1,many,CASSTSSGDRGKNEQFF,TGTGCCAGCAGTACCTCGTCGGGGGACAGGGGTAAGAATGAGCAGTTCTTC
TRBV19,TRBJ2-3,.,.,CASSRPGPTDTQYF,TGTGCCAGTAGTAGACCGGGCCCCACAGATACGCAGTATTTT
TRBV6-4,TRBJ1-1,.,.,CASSATWGDTEAFF,TGTGCCAGCAGCGCTACTTGGGGGGACACTGAAGCTTTCTTT
TRBV6-8,TRBJ1-5,.,.,CASKKLGDSNQPQHF,TGTGCCAGCAAGAAGCTCGGAGACAGCAATCAGCCCCAGCATTTT
TRBV6-8,TRBJ2-2,.,.,CASSYNPGELFF,TGTGCCAGCAGTTACAACCCCGGGGAGCTGTTTTTT
TRBV12-3/TRBV12-4,TRBJ2-1,.,few,CASSLRASGMIEQFF,TGTGCCAGCAGTTTAAGGGCTAGTGGGATGATTGAGCAGTTCTTC
TRBV12-3/TRBV12-4,TRBJ2-5,TRBD1,many,CASRGQVETTQETQYF,TGTGCCAGCAGGGGACAGGTGGAAACTACCCAAGAGACCCAGTACTTC
TRBV10-3,TRBJ1-1,.,many,CAISGIRSAEAFF,TGTGCCATCAGTGGGATACGGAGCGCTGAAGCTTTCTTT
TRBV25-1,TRBJ1-2,.,.,CASRSSPLDALGDYGYTF,TGTGCCAGCAGAAGCTCCCCCCTGGACGCCCTGGGGGACTATGGCTACACCTTC
TRBV10-3,TRBJ1-3,.,.,CAIRVQGSSGNTIYF,TGTGCCATCAGGGTACAGGGAAGCTCTGGAAACACCATATATTTT
TRBV10-1,TRBJ2-2,TRBD2,few,CASSGTTYNTGELFF,TGCGCCAGCTCCGGGACTACCTACAACACCGGGGAGCTGTTTTTT
TRBV6-2/TRBV6-3,TRBJ2-7,.,few,CASSYVGSDEQYF,TGTGCCAGCAGTTACGTAGGGTCCGACGAGCAGTACTTC
TRBV7-9,TRBJ2-7,TRBD1,.,CASSLYPLTTGGNSYEQYF,TGTGCCAGCAGCTTATACCCCCTTACCACAGGGGGCAACTCCTACGAGCAGTACTTC
TRBV2,TRBJ2-1,TRBD2,.,CASSEGAGRVF,TGTGCCAGCAGTGAAGGGGCAGGGAGGGTCTTC
TRBV27,TRBJ1-1,.,once,CASRYGSHTEAFF,TGTGCCAGCAGATATGGGAGCCACACTGAAGCTTTCTTT